The rows below give T cell receptor beta chains drawn from one sample of a study of blood T cell repertoires in COVID-19. The protocol was immunoSEQ multiplex PCR, while the TCRdb copy is restricted to in-frame clones and leaves out a portion. Here the sample spans 120,000 to 150,000 clones, around 80% being singletons. The specimen sequenced was peripheral blood. The receptors derive from a man in his 60s with acute or convalescent COVID-19. CDR3s include the opening cysteine and the closing phenylalanine or tryptophan. A D gene is named only where the DNA matches it firmly. Not all rows give a size; the values are once, few, many and, for expanded clones, a class.

clone size,J gene,V gene,D gene,CDR3 DNA,CDR3 protein
NA,TRBJ1-4,TRBV5-1,NA,TGCGCCAGCAGTTTCGGTGCACATGAAAAACTGTTTTTT,CASSFGAHEKLFF
few,TRBJ2-7,TRBV28,TRBD2,TGTGCCAGCAGTCCACTAGGACTAGCTCGTAGCTCCTACGAGCAGTACTTC,CASSPLGLARSSYEQYF
NA,TRBJ1-3,TRBV28,NA,TGTGCCAGCAGTCCCCAGGGCTCTGGAAACACCATATATTTT,CASSPQGSGNTIYF
NA,TRBJ1-1,TRBV19,TRBD1,TGTGCCAGTAGTACCCGGACAGGCAGAGAAGCTTTCTTT,CASSTRTGREAFF
NA,TRBJ2-7,TRBV7-8,NA,TGTGCCAGCAGCTTACTAGGTCCCTACGAGCAGTACTTC,CASSLLGPYEQYF
NA,TRBJ2-1,TRBV6-5,TRBD2,TGTGCCAGCAGTTCCTATAGCGGGAGCCCCTACAATGAGCAGTTCTTC,CASSSYSGSPYNEQFF
NA,TRBJ1-6,TRBV18,NA,TGTGCCAGCTCACCGCCCACAGGGCTTAATTCACCCCTCCACTTT,CASSPPTGLNSPLHF
NA,TRBJ2-3,TRBV6-2/TRBV6-3,NA,TGTGCCAGCAGTTACTCACCTAGCATGCGCACAGATACGCAGTATTTT,CASSYSPSMRTDTQYF
NA,TRBJ2-1,TRBV18,TRBD2,TGTGCCAGCTCACCCTTTGGCGGGAGGGCCCTGAGTAATGAGCAGTTCTTC,CASSPFGGRALSNEQFF
NA,TRBJ2-5,TRBV10-1,TRBD2,TGCGCCAGCAGTGAAGGCGGGAGTGAGACCCAGTACTTC,CASSEGGSETQYF
NA,TRBJ2-3,TRBV15,NA,TGTGCCACCAGCAGAGATATGGGGGGACGCACAGATACGCAGTATTTT,CATSRDMGGRTDTQYF
NA,TRBJ1-1,TRBV14,TRBD1,TGTGCCAGCAGCCCCCGGACAGGTGGGGGTGAAGCTTTCTTT,CASSPRTGGGEAFF
NA,TRBJ2-2,TRBV27,TRBD2,TGTGCCAGCAGCCGAACCGGGACTAGCGTCGGGAGGAGGACCGGGGAGCTGTTTTTT,CASSRTGTSVGRRTGELFF
once,TRBJ2-3,TRBV4-1,NA,TGCGCCAGCAGCCTCTCAGGGAGGGGGTCAGATACGCAGTATTTT,CASSLSGRGSDTQYF
once,TRBJ1-2,TRBV15,TRBD1,TGTGCCACCAGCAGAGATACAGGGGAAATCCGTGGCTACACCTTC,CATSRDTGEIRGYTF
NA,TRBJ1-2,TRBV12-5,NA,TGTGCTCCTGGCGGGTCTAACTATGGCTACACCTTC,CAPGGSNYGYTF
NA,TRBJ2-7,TRBV7-2,NA,TGTGCCAGCAGTTTTAGGAGACTATTTGAACGCTACGAGCAGTACTTC,CASSFRRLFERYEQYF
NA,TRBJ1-2,TRBV28,TRBD1,TGTGCCAGCACTCAGGGGGACGGCTATGGCTACACCTTC,CASTQGDGYGYTF
once,TRBJ1-4,TRBV6-1,TRBD1,TGTGCCAGCAGTGAAACAGGGGGTAATGAAAAACTGTTTTTT,CASSETGGNEKLFF
NA,TRBJ1-3,TRBV18,NA,TGTGCCAGCTCTCTGAGGGTCGACGGAAACACCATATATTTT,CASSLRVDGNTIYF
NA,TRBJ2-1,TRBV2,NA,TGTGCCAGCAAAGAACAGGGGGAGGGTGGGGGCTTTTACAATGAGCAGTTCTTC,CASKEQGEGGGFYNEQFF
NA,TRBJ1-4,TRBV5-1,NA,TGCGCCAGCAGCTTCGCAGGCGCAACTAATGAAAAACTGTTTTTT,CASSFAGATNEKLFF
NA,TRBJ2-7,TRBV2,TRBD2,TGTGCCAGCACTAGAAGCGGGAGACAGGACGAGCAGTACTTC,CASTRSGRQDEQYF
NA,TRBJ1-6,TRBV7-9,NA,TGTGCCAGCAGCTTACTTTCAGGGAATTCACCCCTCCACTTT,CASSLLSGNSPLHF
NA,TRBJ2-7,TRBV18,TRBD1,TGTGCCAGCTCACTCAGACAGGGGTTCGAGCAGTACTTC,CASSLRQGFEQYF
NA,TRBJ1-1,TRBV10-3,TRBD1,TGTGCCATCAGTTCGGACAGGGGATTGGGTCACACTGAAGCTTTCTTT,CAISSDRGLGHTEAFF
NA,TRBJ1-4,TRBV6-5,NA,TGTGCCAGCAGGTCTTCAGGGGCGACTAATGAAAAACTGTTTTTT,CASRSSGATNEKLFF